This T cell receptor beta chain was recorded in a study of OX40 agonist ivuxolimab in advanced cancers. Concerning the study at large: Ivuxolimab, which targeted the costimulatory receptor OX40 (CD134), was an agonistic, fully human IgG2 monoclonal antibody. Intravenous ivuxolimab was administered to patients every 2 weeks at six dose levels: 0.01, 0.1, 0.3, 1.5, 3 and 10 mg/kg. In the dose-escalation cohort, more than 75% of patients were male, and the mean age was approximately 60 years, with a range of roughly 20 to 85. Three dose-escalation patients achieved partial responses, one with hepatocellular carcinoma and two with cutaneous melanoma. The paper describes the monotherapy dose-escalation part (N = 52 patients) of the phase I trial of ivuxolimab. Patients were allowed to have had prior anti-PD-1, anti-PD-L1 or anti-CTLA-4 therapy, and around two fifths of the dose-escalation patients had been treated with checkpoint inhibitors. Peripheral TCRbeta sequencing was intended to test whether TCR sequence diversity was altered and clonal T-cell expansion was caused by ivuxolimab. Among the approximately 54 dose-escalation patients, some 20 had hepatocellular carcinoma, approximately 15 melanoma, 9 renal cell carcinoma and 9 head and neck cancer.

The full study reports these points: In the 0.1-3.0 mg/kg groups, partial responders had among the lowest normalized peripheral clonal expansion, particularly in CD8+ T cells. At doses from 0.1 to 3.0 mg/kg, clonal expansion was seen in both CD4+ and CD8+ blood T cells between baseline and week 6. Antigen specificity was not determined for the clonally expanded peripheral T cells. After ivuxolimab, more expanded clones were found on average in CD8+ T cells than in CD4+ T cells. Low levels of normalized T-cell clonal expansion were also seen in some patients who did not respond.

Genomic DNA was isolated from the sorted cells so that the TCRbeta CDR3 region could be sequenced. The immunoSEQ Assay was used to sequence the TCRbeta CDR3 regions. What TCRdb holds here is the immuneACCESS table cut down to in-frame rearrangements. Part of the clones is not present; checked against another copy, under half of the missing clones reflect an unresolved V gene, and the others are unexplained. The sample table holds some 61,000 clones, of which around 73% were seen once. The leading ten clones occupy 1.6% of the sample. Comments on this clone: There is no known antigen for this receptor. Nothing much larger sits one base from this clone, and base qualities are not available.

Patients with autoimmune disease history or receiving systemic immunosuppression were excluded from the trial. Peripheral blood for TCR sequencing was collected from all dose cohorts at baseline, on cycle 4 day 1, and on cycle 7 day 1. Samples were obtained from an open-label, multicenter, first-in-human phase I dose-escalation trial of ivuxolimab. Adults with locally advanced or metastatic head and neck squamous cell, hepatocellular, melanoma or renal cell carcinoma were enrolled in the trial. Before TCR sequencing, CD4+ T cells and CD8+ T cells from peripheral blood were sorted into separate populations. Here V drops 3 bases and J drops 5 bases, and the junction holds 7 bases not matched to any gene. From a lookup of the germline V gene, CDR1 and CDR2 are SGHTA and FQGNSA. CDR3 length: 15 amino acids, cysteine to phenylalanine. Of the read, only the CDR3 DNA is kept; its 45 bases are in frame from base 1.

This sample comprised CD4+ or CD8+ T cells sorted from blood, obtained in a trial of the OX40 agonist ivuxolimab. Recombination connected TRBV7-2 to TRBJ2-5, and TRBD2 matches 9 of the central bases. This TCR was sampled from an adult with an advanced solid tumor such as melanoma, head and neck, liver or kidney cancer. The encoded CDR3 is CASSLWAGGAETQYF. The bases are TGTGCCAGCAGCTTGTGGGCGGGGGGGGCGGAGACCCAGTACTTC.